These 24 T cell receptor beta chains share one sample of origin, sequenced in a study of blood T cell repertoires in COVID-19. Repertoires were generated with immunoSEQ multiplex PCR, while TCRdb's copy carries only in-frame clones and drops some. The table records approximately 210,000 clones, 81% of them present only once. Sequences were obtained from PBMCs or T cells enriched from blood (not recorded which). Source of these receptors: a woman aged 45-59 years with acute COVID-19.

The table lists this clone with a count of one. The chain recombines TRBV19 with TRBJ1-2, with a tentative D call TRBD1 (5 bases). Trimming pared 7 bases from V and 8 bases from J, leaving 20 bases between. CDR3 size: 14 residues. Germline values: CDR1 LNHDA, CDR2 SQIVND (reference sequence). The CDR3 reads CASIRRAEFYGYTF. The CDR3 DNA follows: TGTGCCAGTATCCGCAGGGCTGAATTCTACGGCTACACCTTC.

J is TRBJ2-3 and V is TRBV5-1; TRBD1 aligns across 7 bases. Germline V lookup: CDR1 SGHRS, CDR2 YFSETQ. CDR3 length equals 15 residues. The V segment lost 3 bases and the J segment 2 bases; nucleotides outside the gene matches: 6. The CDR3 DNA reads as TGCGCCAGCAGCTCGCTGGACAGGACCACAGATACGCAGTATTTT. It codes for CASSSLDRTTDTQYF.

The rearrangement links TRBV28 to TRBJ1-6, with D possibly TRBD1 on 5 matching bases. Trimming removed 3 bases at V and 5 bases at J, with 11 bases between. This CDR3 has 15 residues. The V gene's germline CDR1 is MDHEN and CDR2 SYDVKM. The DNA of the CDR3 is TGTGCCAGCAGTTTTGGCAGGGCCAATAATTCACCCCTCCACTTT. This encodes CASSFGRANNSPLHF.

As regards this clone: Distinct nucleotide sequences in the sample also encode this CDR3. The rearrangement uses TRBV14 and TRBJ1-2, with TRBD1 identical over 8 bases. The V segment lost 4 bases and the J segment 4 bases; nucleotides outside the gene matches: 5. The CDR3 totals 14 residues. CDR1 is SGHDN and CDR2 is FVKESK in the germline V gene. CDR3 nucleotides: TGTGCCAGCAGCCCCGGACAGGGTGGCTATGGCTACACCTTC. Its protein is CASSPGQGGYGYTF.

The rearrangement uses TRBV7-9 and TRBJ1-1, with D unclear. The V gene lost 6 bases and the J gene lost 10 bases, with 3 bases spanning the gap. The CDR3 contains 8 residues. Germline-derived CDR1 and CDR2 are SEHNR and FQNEAQ (reference sequence). The CDR3: CASRRAFF. In DNA form, the CDR3 reads TGTGCCAGCAGGCGAGCTTTCTTT.

The chain combines TRBV5-6 with TRBJ1-2; the match to TRBD1 covers 10 bases. The germline CDR1 and CDR2 sequences are SGHDT and YYEEEE. The ends lost 4 bases at V and 8 bases at J; junction bases unmatched: 5. This CDR3 region has 13 residues. CDR3: CASSPDRGAGYTF. In DNA form, the CDR3 reads TGTGCCAGCAGCCCGGACAGGGGGGCCGGCTACACCTTC.

The chain joins TRBV30 to TRBJ2-1, with 7 positions matching TRBD2. CDR1 and CDR2 from the germline V gene are GTSNPN and SVGIG (reference sequence). J lost 1 base, V lost 7 bases, and 7 bases had no gene match. The length of the CDR3 is 14 residues. The CDR3 DNA is TGTGCCTCTGCCCCTAGCGGTTCCTACAATGAGCAGTTCTTC. It translates to CASAPSGSYNEQFF.

The gene calls are TRBV3-1 (or the pseudogene TRBV3-2) and TRBJ2-1, with 7 bases that match TRBD2. V was pared by 3 bases and J by 10 bases, with 3 bases of the junction left unmatched. The CDR3 spans 12 residues. Germline V gene lookup returns CDR1 LGHDT and CDR2 YNNKEL (reference sequence). DNA of the CDR3: TGTGCCAGCAGCCAGACTAGCCAAGAGCAGTTCTTC. Protein sequence: CASSQTSQEQFF.

V gene TRBV19 combines with J gene TRBJ1-5; D remains ambiguous. The germline gives CDR1 LNHDA, CDR2 SQIVND (reference sequence). With 3 bases removed from V and 5 bases from J, the gap between germline ends came to 8 bases. The CDR3 has 13 amino acids. The CDR3 spells CASSMPGDQPQHF. The CDR3 coding sequence is TGTGCCAGTAGTATGCCCGGGGATCAGCCCCAGCATTTT. The complete variable domain, with remaining parts taken from reference TRBV19 and TRBJ1-5, reads DGGITQSPKYLFRKEGQNVTLSCEQNLNHDAMYWYRQDPGQGLRLIYYSQIVNDFQKGDIAEGYSVSREKKESFPLTVTSAQKNPTAFYLCASSMPGDQPQHFGDGTRLSIL.

The chain links TRBV12-3 or TRBV12-4 to TRBJ1-1, with unresolved D. V was clipped by 4 bases and J by 5 bases, with 11 bases between them. The CDR3 sequence is 13 residues long. The CDR3 DNA is TGTGCCAGCAGTTCCCGAGAGAGGACTGAAGCTTTCTTT. This sequence encodes CASSSRERTEAFF.

This chain joins TRBV19 and TRBJ1-1; D may be TRBD1 (5 bases). V was trimmed by 5 bases and J by 4 bases, leaving 14 bases between them. Per germline, CDR1 LNHDA and CDR2 SQIVND (reference sequence). This CDR3 region has 14 residues. Here the CDR3 DNA reads TGTGCCAGTAGTTTCGGCAGGGTCGGCACTGAAGCTTTCTTT. It is translated as CASSFGRVGTEAFF.

The chain employs TRBV5-4 and TRBJ1-2; 10 nucleotides align to TRBD1. From germline, CDR1 is SGHNT and CDR2 YYREEE (reference sequence). The CDR3 spans 12 residues. V shed 10 bases and J 2 bases; nucleotides not matched to a gene: 2. CDR3 in amino acids: CAGGQGNYGYTF. In DNA form, the CDR3 reads TGTGCCGGGGGACAGGGGAACTATGGCTACACCTTC. The full variable domain, in which reference TRBV5-4 and TRBJ1-2 provide the parts outside the CDR3, is ETGVTQSPTHLIKTRGQQVTLRCSSQSGHNTVSWYQQALGQGPQFIFQYYREEENGRGNFPPRFSGLQFPNYSSELNVNALELDDSALYLCAGGQGNYGYTFGSGTRLTVV.

The gene calls are TRBV18 and TRBJ1-4; tentative D call: TRBD1 (6 bases). Trimming pared 8 bases from V and 5 bases from J, leaving 12 bases between. CDR1 is KGHSH, CDR2 LQKENI, per germline. This CDR3 contains 13 residues. CDR3 bases: TGTGCCAGCGCAGGACAGAGAAATGAAAAACTGTTTTTT. This sequence encodes CASAGQRNEKLFF.

The chain joins TRBV6-5 to TRBJ1-2; D gene ambiguous. CDR1 and CDR2 (germline): MNHEY, SVGAGI. The CDR3 totals 13 residues. V gave up 6 bases and J gave up 14 bases, with 22 bases separating them. CDR3 protein: CASRYEIIRVSTF. In nucleotides, the CDR3 is TGTGCCAGCAGATACGAGATAATTCGAGTGTCGACCTTC.

The chain combines TRBV3-1 (or the pseudogene TRBV3-2) with TRBJ1-5; D not resolved. Germline V CDR1 and CDR2: LGHDT, YNNKEL (reference sequence). With 0 bases removed from V and 2 bases from J, the gap between germline ends came to 8 bases. CDR3 length: 15 residues. This chain's CDR3 is CASSQDPSGNQPQHF. The CDR3 DNA reads as TGTGCCAGCAGCCAAGATCCCTCAGGCAATCAGCCCCAGCATTTT.

The chain couples TRBV6-5 to TRBJ1-5; TRBD1 matches at 9 bases. Trimming cost V 6 bases and J 5 bases; bases outside gene matches: 5. CDR3 length: 14 amino acids. CDR1 MNHEY and CDR2 SVGAGI come from the germline V gene. The CDR3 loop reads CASRAGTGHQPQHF. In DNA form, the CDR3 reads TGTGCCAGCAGGGCCGGGACAGGGCATCAGCCCCAGCATTTT.

V and J are TRBV18 and TRBJ2-7; perhaps TRBD1 as D (6 bases). CDR1 KGHSH and CDR2 LQKENI come from the germline V gene. This CDR3 comprises 15 residues. Trimming removed 1 base at V and 2 bases at J, with 12 bases between. The CDR3 DNA is TGTGCCAGCTCACCACGGGACACCGAGACCTACGAGCAGTACTTC. This gives the protein CASSPRDTETYEQYF.

The chain employs TRBV28 and TRBJ1-1, with D possibly TRBD1 on 6 matching bases. V lost 2 bases to trimming and J lost 6 bases, with 10 bases between them. The germline V gene has CDR1 MDHEN and CDR2 SYDVKM. There are 13 residues in the CDR3. The CDR3 is CASSLGRGSEAFF. The CDR3 region has the DNA TGTGCCAGCAGTTTAGGTAGGGGGTCTGAAGCTTTCTTT. The complete variable domain, with remaining parts taken from reference TRBV28 and TRBJ1-1, reads DVKVTQSSRYLVKRTGEKVFLECVQDMDHENMFWYRQDPGLGLRLIYFSYDVKMKEKGDIPEGYSVSREKKERFSLILESASTNQTSMYLCASSLGRGSEAFFGQGTRLTVV.

This clone was counted many times. J is TRBJ2-7 and V is TRBV10-3, with D unresolved. The CDR3 has 13 amino acids. The germline gives CDR1 ENHRY, CDR2 SYGVKD. Between the trimmed V and J ends, which lost 3 bases and 3 bases, there was a span of 9 bases. CDR3 region: CAISDWRYYEQYF. The DNA for the CDR3 is TGTGCCATCAGTGACTGGCGGTACTACGAGCAGTACTTC.

The chain is built from TRBV28 and TRBJ2-5; a weak D match, TRBD2 (6 bases). Deletions cut 6 bases from V and 5 bases from J, with 19 bases between. The CDR3 loop spans 15 amino acids. Germline V gives CDR1 MDHEN, CDR2 SYDVKM. DNA of the CDR3: TGTGCCAGCAGCCGCACTTGGGGGGTAGCGGAGACCCAGTACTTC. This codes for CASSRTWGVAETQYF.

The CDR3 loop is CASSLEVGNTEAFF. For the CDR3, the DNA is TGCGCCAGCAGCCTGGAGGTGGGGAACACTGAAGCTTTCTTT. The chain recombines TRBV4-1 with TRBJ1-1, with unresolved D. V was cut by 4 bases and J by 1 base, with 10 bases left in between. From germline, CDR1 is MGHRA and CDR2 YSYEKL. The CDR3 length is 14 residues.

The chain carries TRBV19 and TRBJ1-1, with 7 bases fitting TRBD1. This CDR3 region has 13 residues. In germline, CDR1 is LNHDA, CDR2 SQIVND (reference sequence). V gave up 5 bases and J gave up 4 bases; unmatched junction bases: 4. The CDR3 region has the DNA TGTGCCAGTAGTTACAGGGGAAGCACTGAAGCTTTCTTT. It specifies CASSYRGSTEAFF.

Only a few counts were recorded for this clone. The V and J genes are TRBV6-5 and TRBJ2-7; 11 positions agree with TRBD2. The ends lost 4 bases at V and 2 bases at J; junction bases unmatched: 4. CDR1 is MNHEY, CDR2 SVGAGI, per germline. The CDR3 sequence is 15 residues long. The CDR3 DNA reads TGTGCCAGCAGTTTACTAGCGGGGGAAGCCTACGAGCAGTACTTC. Translating it yields CASSLLAGEAYEQYF.

V usage is TRBV5-6 and J usage is TRBJ1-5; no clear D. The CDR3 contains 14 residues. Per germline, CDR1 SGHDT and CDR2 YYEEEE. V lost 4 bases and J 1 base, leaving 9 bases between the germline ends. The CDR3 sequence: CASSAGWSNQPQHF. CDR3 nucleotides: TGTGCCAGCAGCGCGGGCTGGAGCAATCAGCCCCAGCATTTT.